Included here is one T cell receptor (beta chain) sequence, with context. This sample stems from a study of T cell repertoires in cytomegalovirus infection. In TCRdb, the reads were re-called with MiXCR into one record per CDR3 protein. The sample holds approximately 240,000 distinct CDR3 sequences, 9% to 15% seen once. CDR1 and CDR2 (germline): LNHDA, SQIVND (reference sequence). With 2 bases removed from V and 1 base from J, the gap between germline ends came to 5 bases. The CDR3 totals 13 residues. This sequence joins TRBV19 and TRBJ1-1; D is undetermined. This TCR came from a human donor in good health (CMV status not recorded). Some clones in this sample may be carry-over from other donors' samples. Sequencing was carried out using PBMCs. CDR3 protein: CASSISENTEAFF. The CDR3 nucleotides are TGTGCCAGTAGTATATCGGAGAACACTGAAGCTTTCTTT.